The rows below give T cell receptor beta chains drawn from one sample of a study of Graves' ophthalmopathy and Graves' hyperthyroidism. MiXCR, applied by TCRdb to the multiplex PCR reads, yields one record per CDR3 protein. Seen here are some 390,000 distinct CDR3 sequences, approximately 20% observed once, and the top ten hold around 1.4%. Source material: peripheral blood. The receptor set was obtained from a woman between 18 and 29 years old with Graves' ophthalmopathy. Both conserved end residues are part of each CDR3. The D gene is left open where the match is weak. Size values are once, few and many counts, or a class for expanded clones, and some rows have none.

D: -
size: many
J: TRBJ2-6
V: TRBV28
CDR3: CASTPSGAAGSGANVLTF
DNA: TGTGCCAGCACCCCCTCAGGTGCGGCGGGATCTGGGGCCAACGTCCTGACTTTC

D: -
size: many
J: TRBJ2-7
V: TRBV10-3
CDR3: CAIGGGLSYEQYF
DNA: TGTGCCATCGGTGGGGGGCTTTCCTACGAGCAGTACTTC

D: -
size: -
J: TRBJ1-2
V: TRBV6-1
CDR3: CASSPDPTGRLGYGYTF
DNA: TGTGCCAGCAGCCCCGACCCTACAGGGAGGTTAGGGTATGGCTACACCTTC

D: -
size: many
J: TRBJ2-7
V: TRBV6-1
CDR3: CASSDAPYEQYF
DNA: TGTGCCAGCAGTGACGCACCATACGAGCAGTACTTC

D: -
size: many
J: TRBJ2-7
V: TRBV6-1
CDR3: CASSPLTATYEQYF
DNA: TGTGCCAGTAGCCCCCTGACAGCCACCTACGAGCAGTACTTC

D: -
size: many
J: TRBJ2-7
V: TRBV4-1
CDR3: CASSPVPSGYEQYF
DNA: TGCGCCAGCAGCCCCGTACCCTCTGGCTACGAGCAGTACTTC

D: TRBD1
size: many
J: TRBJ2-5
V: TRBV7-2
CDR3: CASSRTTGGFQETQYF
DNA: TGTGCCAGCAGCAGAACGACAGGGGGGTTCCAAGAGACCCAGTACTTC

D: -
size: many
J: TRBJ1-2
V: TRBV29-1
CDR3: CSEANTGGYTF
DNA: TGCAGCGAGGCAAATACGGGGGGCTACACCTTC

D: -
size: many
J: TRBJ1-3
V: TRBV7-8
CDR3: CASSFTGSGNTIYF
DNA: TGTGCCAGCAGCTTCACAGGGAGCGGAAACACCATATATTTT

D: TRBD2
size: few
J: TRBJ2-7
V: TRBV19
CDR3: CATKLTSGSSYEQYF
DNA: TGTGCCACTAAACTGACTAGCGGGAGCTCCTACGAGCAGTACTTC

D: -
size: -
J: TRBJ2-7
V: TRBV6-2/TRBV6-3
CDR3: CASTNSRIAAGEQYF
DNA: TGTGCCAGCACCAACTCAAGAATAGCGGCTGGCGAGCAGTACTTC

D: -
size: -
J: TRBJ2-7
V: TRBV6-2/TRBV6-3
CDR3: CASSTSGTGREQYF
DNA: TGTGCCAGCAGTACCAGCGGGACAGGCCGCGAGCAGTACTTC

D: TRBD2
size: many
J: TRBJ2-7
V: TRBV7-2
CDR3: CASSYPSGGPYEQYF
DNA: TGTGCCAGCAGCTACCCTAGCGGGGGCCCCTACGAGCAGTACTTC

D: -
size: many
J: TRBJ1-1
V: TRBV27
CDR3: CASSPQERKNTEAFF
DNA: TGTGCCAGCAGTCCCCAAGAGAGAAAGAACACTGAAGCTTTCTTT

D: -
size: few
J: TRBJ1-1
V: TRBV3-1
CDR3: CASSRSGEAFF
DNA: TGTGCCAGCAGCCGCTCGGGTGAAGCTTTCTTT

D: TRBD1
size: many
J: TRBJ1-1
V: TRBV29-1
CDR3: CSARTGGPTEAFF
DNA: TGCAGCGCCCGAACAGGGGGCCCTACTGAAGCTTTCTTT

D: -
size: many
J: TRBJ1-6
V: TRBV27
CDR3: CASSSRGSSCNSPLHF
DNA: TGTGCCAGCAGTTCCAGGGGTAGCTCCTGTAATTCACCCCTCCACTTT

D: -
size: many
J: TRBJ1-1
V: TRBV13
CDR3: CASSPRPSVWETEAFF
DNA: TGTGCCAGCAGCCCAAGACCGTCGGTGTGGGAGACTGAAGCTTTCTTT

D: -
size: -
J: TRBJ1-6
V: TRBV9
CDR3: CASSGGKGSLHF
DNA: TGTGCCAGCAGCGGGGGGAAGGGGTCCCTCCACTTT

D: TRBD1
size: many
J: TRBJ2-6
V: TRBV28
CDR3: CASSSTGILSGANVLTF
DNA: TGTGCCAGCAGTTCGACAGGGATCCTCTCTGGGGCCAACGTCCTGACTTTC

D: -
size: -
J: TRBJ1-1
V: TRBV12-3/TRBV12-4
CDR3: CASSSTGRNTEAFF
DNA: TGTGCCAGCAGTTCCACGGGCCGGAACACTGAAGCTTTCTTT

D: -
size: few
J: TRBJ1-1
V: TRBV6-1
CDR3: CASSDRREAFF
DNA: TGTGCCAGCAGTGACCGGCGGGAGGCTTTCTTT

D: TRBD1
size: once
J: TRBJ1-1
V: TRBV7-8
CDR3: CASSWGRGRQGIWAFF
DNA: TGTGCCAGCAGCTGGGGGAGGGGTAGACAGGGAATATGGGCTTTCTTT

D: TRBD1
size: few
J: TRBJ2-7
V: TRBV6-2/TRBV6-3
CDR3: CASTGTGGVYEQYF
DNA: TGTGCCAGCACCGGGACAGGGGGCGTCTACGAGCAGTACTTC

D: TRBD1
size: -
J: TRBJ1-6
V: TRBV25-1
CDR3: CASRREDRGNSPLHF
DNA: TGTGCCAGCAGACGGGAGGACAGGGGGAATTCACCCCTCCACTTT

D: -
size: many
J: TRBJ1-1
V: TRBV6-2/TRBV6-3
CDR3: CASSYPRRASNTEAFF
DNA: TGTGCCAGCAGTTACCCCCGACGGGCATCGAACACTGAAGCTTTCTTT

D: -
size: many
J: TRBJ1-1
V: TRBV6-5
CDR3: CASSYHVTGRTEAFF
DNA: TGTGCCAGCAGTTACCACGTCACCGGGAGGACTGAAGCTTTCTTT

D: -
size: many
J: TRBJ2-2
V: TRBV5-1
CDR3: CASNTGTLNTGELFF
DNA: TGCGCCAGCAACACCGGGACGCTGAACACCGGGGAGCTGTTTTTT

D: -
size: -
J: TRBJ2-5
V: TRBV10-3
CDR3: CAISEGRGNQETQYF
DNA: TGTGCCATCAGTGAGGGGCGGGGCAACCAAGAGACCCAGTACTTC

D: TRBD1
size: many
J: TRBJ1-6
V: TRBV20-1
CDR3: CSARTGTVNSPLHF
DNA: TGCAGTGCTAGGACGGGGACAGTCAATTCACCCCTCCACTTT

D: TRBD2
size: -
J: TRBJ2-7
V: TRBV27
CDR3: CASSWRGSSYEQYF
DNA: TGTGCCAGCAGTTGGCGGGGGTCATCCTACGAGCAGTACTTC

D: TRBD1
size: many
J: TRBJ2-5
V: TRBV7-9
CDR3: CASSLFPGQGQKTQYF
DNA: TGTGCCAGCAGCTTATTCCCGGGACAGGGGCAAAAGACCCAGTACTTC

D: TRBD1
size: many
J: TRBJ1-1
V: TRBV2
CDR3: CASSLQGVAEAFF
DNA: TGTGCCAGCAGTTTACAGGGGGTAGCTGAAGCTTTCTTT

D: -
size: many
J: TRBJ1-3
V: TRBV2
CDR3: CASSEALFGGNTIYF
DNA: TGTGCCAGCAGTGAAGCTTTATTCGGGGGAAACACCATATATTTT

D: TRBD1
size: many
J: TRBJ2-7
V: TRBV5-6
CDR3: CASSSGQGAFSDPYEQYF
DNA: TGTGCCAGCAGCTCGGGACAGGGGGCGTTCTCCGACCCATACGAGCAGTACTTC

D: TRBD1
size: many
J: TRBJ1-2
V: TRBV20-1
CDR3: CSAPDRLDYGYTF
DNA: TGCAGTGCCCCGGACAGGCTCGACTATGGCTACACCTTC

D: -
size: many
J: TRBJ2-5
V: TRBV6-2/TRBV6-3
CDR3: CASSLTPGDRKETQYF
DNA: TGTGCCAGCAGCCTAACACCCGGAGACAGAAAAGAGACCCAGTACTTC

D: TRBD2
size: many
J: TRBJ2-7
V: TRBV6-2/TRBV6-3
CDR3: CASSYGLAGEIF
DNA: TGTGCCAGCAGTTACGGACTAGCGGGAGAAATCTTC

D: -
size: many
J: TRBJ1-5
V: TRBV6-5
CDR3: CASSLVPAGMANQPQHF
DNA: TGTGCCAGCAGTCTGGTTCCGGCAGGGATGGCAAATCAGCCCCAGCATTTT

D: -
size: many
J: TRBJ1-1
V: TRBV5-1
CDR3: CATRPGHGNTEAFF
DNA: TGCGCCACCCGTCCGGGGCATGGGAACACTGAAGCTTTCTTT

D: -
size: many
J: TRBJ2-7
V: TRBV6-1
CDR3: CASSEWRQAYEQYF
DNA: TGTGCCAGCAGTGAATGGCGCCAGGCCTACGAGCAGTACTTC

D: -
size: -
J: TRBJ1-2
V: TRBV28
CDR3: CASSFSELSDYGYTF
DNA: TGTGCCAGCAGCTTTAGCGAGCTATCTGACTATGGCTACACCTTC

D: -
size: many
J: TRBJ2-2
V: TRBV27
CDR3: CASKEQNTGELFF
DNA: TGTGCCAGCAAAGAACAAAACACCGGGGAGCTGTTTTTT

D: -
size: many
J: TRBJ2-2
V: TRBV27
CDR3: CASSRNSGELFF
DNA: TGTGCCAGCAGTCGAAACTCCGGGGAGCTGTTTTTT

D: -
size: -
J: TRBJ2-3
V: TRBV10-3
CDR3: CATKHTDTQYF
DNA: TGTGCCACCAAGCACACAGATACGCAGTATTTT

D: -
size: -
J: TRBJ1-1
V: TRBV15
CDR3: CATSRGGLNTEAFF
DNA: TGTGCCACCAGCAGAGGGGGGCTGAACACTGAAGCTTTCTTT

D: -
size: many
J: TRBJ2-7
V: TRBV15
CDR3: CATSSVSWGTYEQYF
DNA: TGTGCCACCAGCAGCGTCTCCTGGGGGACCTACGAGCAGTACTTC

D: -
size: many
J: TRBJ1-6
V: TRBV7-2
CDR3: CASSLGRGFNSPLHF
DNA: TGTGCCAGCAGCTTGGGTCGGGGCTTTAATTCACCCCTCCACTTT

D: -
size: many
J: TRBJ1-1
V: TRBV6-5
CDR3: CASSYGRNTEAFF
DNA: TGTGCCAGCAGTTACGGGAGGAACACTGAAGCTTTCTTT

D: -
size: many
J: TRBJ2-7
V: TRBV30
CDR3: CAWRGEGTYEQYF
DNA: TGTGCCTGGAGAGGGGAAGGTACCTACGAGCAGTACTTC

D: -
size: many
J: TRBJ2-5
V: TRBV28
CDR3: CASSRQGLQETQYF
DNA: TGTGCCAGCAGTCGCCAGGGGCTACAAGAGACCCAGTACTTC

D: TRBD1
size: many
J: TRBJ2-5
V: TRBV10-3
CDR3: CAISESHQGEETQYF
DNA: TGTGCCATCAGTGAGTCCCACCAGGGGGAAGAGACCCAGTACTTC

D: -
size: many
J: TRBJ2-2
V: TRBV25-1
CDR3: CASNSLATGELFF
DNA: TGTGCCAGCAACTCCTTAGCCACCGGGGAGCTGTTTTTT

D: TRBD1
size: many
J: TRBJ2-7
V: TRBV5-5
CDR3: CASSPRGPSYEQYF
DNA: TGTGCCAGCAGCCCCAGGGGGCCTTCTTACGAGCAGTACTTC

D: -
size: many
J: TRBJ1-1
V: TRBV5-1
CDR3: CASSLGNPTEAFF
DNA: TGCGCCAGCAGCTTGGGTAACCCCACTGAAGCTTTCTTT

D: -
size: -
J: TRBJ1-5
V: TRBV7-2
CDR3: CASSLVGLSNQPQHF
DNA: TGTGCCAGCAGCTTAGTTGGTTTAAGCAATCAGCCCCAGCATTTT